This T cell receptor beta chain was captured by sequencing in a study of CXCR3-negative and CXCR3-positive naive CD8 T cells. Worth noting for this clonotype: What it binds is not known.

Germline V gene sequence: CDR1 SGHTA, CDR2 FQGTGA. This CDR3 contains 13 residues. All TRB cDNA libraries came from 5' RACE performed with UMI labels. TCRdb reprocessed the 5' RACE reads and reports one entry per CDR3 protein, with no DNA. The sample holds roughly 71,000 distinct CDR3 sequences. Overall study findings and caveats: Similar TRBV-TRBJ gene usage was seen in naive CXCR3-negative and CXCR3-positive cells, but not in memory cells. Naive subsets were similarly diverse, while memory CD8+ repertoires were much less diverse.

The sequenced sample was naive CXCR3- CD8+ T cells from blood. Sample subset: CD45RO-CCR7+CD27+CD95- naive CD8+ T cells lacking CXCR3 (TNR3-). This TCR came from a human donor in good health. Some clones in this sample may be carry-over from other donors' samples. This chain joins TRBV7-3 and TRBJ2-2. CDR3 amino acids: CASSNTGTGELFF.